One and the same sample provided the 5 T cell receptor beta chains below, sequenced in a study of T cells in localized non-small cell lung cancer. The protocol was immunoSEQ multiplex PCR, while the TCRdb copy is restricted to in-frame clones and leaves out a portion. In the table there are roughly 30,000 clones, around 90% of which are singletons. The sample here was peripheral blood mononuclear cells, taken before any cancer treatment. These receptors were taken from a woman aged 40-69 years with stage III lung adenocarcinoma.

The chain uses TRBV2 and TRBJ1-1; D remains unclear. This CDR3 region has 12 residues. Germline assignment: CDR1 SNHLY and CDR2 FYNNEI. Trimming took off 6 bases at V and 8 bases at J, with 13 bases between the two ends. This CDR3 reads CASRPGIGEAFF. The CDR3 DNA sequence: TGTGCCAGCAGACCGGGAATCGGGGAAGCTTTCTTT.

The rearrangement joins TRBV28 to TRBJ2-7; 13 positions match TRBD2. With V trimmed by 10 bases and J by 2 bases, 2 bases remained unmatched. Per germline, CDR1 MDHEN and CDR2 SYDVKM. The CDR3 runs 13 residues. CDR3 sequence reads: CAITSGRAYEQYF. The CDR3 region has the DNA TGTGCCATTACTAGCGGGAGGGCCTACGAGCAGTACTTC.

The chain employs TRBV11-2 and TRBJ2-1; D unresolved. The V gene's germline CDR1 is SGHAT and CDR2 FQNNGV. The CDR3 totals 16 residues. Trimming pared 0 bases from V and 2 bases from J, leaving 11 bases between. CDR3 coding DNA: TGTGCCAGCAGCTTAGAGCCAGCGCCTACCTACAATGAGCAGTTCTTC. It encodes CASSLEPAPTYNEQFF.

This chain connects TRBV29-1 to TRBJ2-1, with 7 bases that match TRBD2. Losses at the gene ends were 6 bases for V and 4 bases for J; bases not matched to a gene: 9. CDR1 and CDR2 from the germline V gene are SQVTM and ANQGSEA. The CDR3 length is 14 residues. CDR3 nucleotide sequence: TGCAGCGTGGGACTCGCGGGGGAATACAATGAGCAGTTCTTC. Residues: CSVGLAGEYNEQFF.

The chain has TRBV29-1 and TRBJ2-2; TRBD1 aligns across 10 bases. Germline values: CDR1 SQVTM, CDR2 ANQGSEA. This CDR3 is built from 14 residues. J lost 3 bases, V lost 5 bases, and 3 bases had no gene match. CDR3 sequence: CSVRQGADTGELFF. The CDR3 DNA is TGCAGCGTTCGACAGGGGGCCGACACCGGGGAGCTGTTTTTT.